These T cell receptor beta chains were read from a single sample in a study of blood T cell repertoires in COVID-19. TCRdb's table, derived via immunoSEQ multiplex PCR, lists solely in-frame clones and lacks some. Of about 120,000 clones in the sample, around nine tenths were seen once. The sequenced sample was peripheral blood. The receptors shown here come from a human donor with acute or convalescent COVID-19. The donor label of this sample is uncertain. The CDR3 runs from the conserved cysteine through the conserved F or W. Each record gives: J gene, V gene, clone size, D gene, CDR3 DNA, CDR3 protein. A D gene is named only where the DNA matches it firmly. Some rows mark clone size as missing; the rest say once, few, many or name a class of expanded clone.

J gene: TRBJ1-1
V gene: TRBV7-2
clone size: .
D gene: .
CDR3 DNA: TGTGCCAGCAGCTTAGACAGGGACACTGAAGCTTTCTTT
CDR3 protein: CASSLDRDTEAFF

J gene: TRBJ2-7
V gene: TRBV6-2/TRBV6-3
clone size: .
D gene: .
CDR3 DNA: TGTGCCAGCAGTTACTCGACAGTAGTCGAGCAGTACTTC
CDR3 protein: CASSYSTVVEQYF

J gene: TRBJ2-1
V gene: TRBV7-9
clone size: .
D gene: .
CDR3 DNA: TGTGCCAGCAGCTACTCCGGGGGGCACAATGAGCAGTTCTTC
CDR3 protein: CASSYSGGHNEQFF

J gene: TRBJ1-5
V gene: TRBV6-2/TRBV6-3
clone size: .
D gene: .
CDR3 DNA: TGTGCCAGCAGTTACCGACCCCAGGGCCAGCCCCAGCATTTT
CDR3 protein: CASSYRPQGQPQHF

J gene: TRBJ2-3
V gene: TRBV5-4
clone size: once
D gene: .
CDR3 DNA: TGTGCCAGCAGCCCCTTTGATGTGATGCCTAATGCAGATACGCAGTATTTT
CDR3 protein: CASSPFDVMPNADTQYF

J gene: TRBJ1-5
V gene: TRBV19
clone size: .
D gene: TRBD1
CDR3 DNA: TGTGCCAGTAGTTCCCTACTCACAGGGGTCCATCAGCCCCAGCATTTT
CDR3 protein: CASSSLLTGVHQPQHF

J gene: TRBJ1-1
V gene: TRBV6-5
clone size: .
D gene: TRBD1
CDR3 DNA: TGTGCCACGTACAGGGGATTGCGGCACACTGAAGCTTTCTTT
CDR3 protein: CATYRGLRHTEAFF

J gene: TRBJ1-2
V gene: TRBV6-2/TRBV6-3
clone size: .
D gene: .
CDR3 DNA: TGTGCCAGCAGTTACGAGGTCGGAGGTACGGACGGCTACACCTTC
CDR3 protein: CASSYEVGGTDGYTF

J gene: TRBJ1-1
V gene: TRBV19
clone size: .
D gene: .
CDR3 DNA: TGTGCCAGTAGTATAGAAGGGGGTAGGACTGAAGCTTTCTTT
CDR3 protein: CASSIEGGRTEAFF

J gene: TRBJ1-4
V gene: TRBV11-2
clone size: .
D gene: TRBD1
CDR3 DNA: TGTGCCAGCAGCTTAGGAGGAATAGGGGGCAAGAATGAAAAACTGTTTTTT
CDR3 protein: CASSLGGIGGKNEKLFF

J gene: TRBJ2-1
V gene: TRBV18
clone size: few
D gene: .
CDR3 DNA: TGTGCCAGCTCTCCGAGGGCATCCTCCTACAATGAGCAGTTCTTC
CDR3 protein: CASSPRASSYNEQFF

J gene: TRBJ1-5
V gene: TRBV19
clone size: many
D gene: .
CDR3 DNA: TGTGCCAGTAGTCGACCGGACATATTCCTATTTCAGCCCCAGCATTTT
CDR3 protein: CASSRPDIFLFQPQHF

J gene: TRBJ2-1
V gene: TRBV7-9
clone size: .
D gene: TRBD2
CDR3 DNA: TGTGCCAGCAGCTCACGACTAGCGGGAGTCAATGAGCAGTTCTTC
CDR3 protein: CASSSRLAGVNEQFF

J gene: TRBJ2-7
V gene: TRBV13
clone size: .
D gene: TRBD1
CDR3 DNA: TGTGCCAGCAGCTTACTGAACAGGGGAGAGCAGTACTTC
CDR3 protein: CASSLLNRGEQYF

J gene: TRBJ1-2
V gene: TRBV4-1
clone size: .
D gene: TRBD1
CDR3 DNA: TGCGCCAGCAGCCAACTAGAGGGGGCAGGAAGCTATGGCTACACCTTC
CDR3 protein: CASSQLEGAGSYGYTF

J gene: TRBJ2-7
V gene: TRBV19
clone size: .
D gene: TRBD2
CDR3 DNA: TGTGCCAGTAGTATAGGGTTCTTAGCGGGAGTTGGCTACGAGCAGTACTTC
CDR3 protein: CASSIGFLAGVGYEQYF

J gene: TRBJ2-4
V gene: TRBV4-3
clone size: .
D gene: TRBD1
CDR3 DNA: TGCGCCAGCAGCCAAGGGACAGGGGGCTGGAAAAACATTCAGTACTTC
CDR3 protein: CASSQGTGGWKNIQYF

J gene: TRBJ1-2
V gene: TRBV19
clone size: .
D gene: .
CDR3 DNA: TGTGCCAGTAGAGCAACGGCGCCGGGGAACTATGGCTACACCTTC
CDR3 protein: CASRATAPGNYGYTF

J gene: TRBJ1-3
V gene: TRBV28
clone size: .
D gene: .
CDR3 DNA: TGTGCCAGCAGTTTAGTGTTGGGGACAGGAAACACCATATATTTT
CDR3 protein: CASSLVLGTGNTIYF

J gene: TRBJ1-4
V gene: TRBV7-2
clone size: few
D gene: .
CDR3 DNA: TGTGCCAGCAGCTTAGTCGGCAGGGGCAGGGAAAAACTGTTTTTT
CDR3 protein: CASSLVGRGREKLFF

J gene: TRBJ2-1
V gene: TRBV7-9
clone size: few
D gene: TRBD1
CDR3 DNA: TGTGCCAGCATCAACTCTCCTACTCCCGGGACAGTGTCCTACAATGAGCAGTTCTTC
CDR3 protein: CASINSPTPGTVSYNEQFF

J gene: TRBJ1-1
V gene: TRBV18
clone size: .
D gene: TRBD1
CDR3 DNA: TGTGCCAGCTCACCGGGGGACAGGGTAGGTACTGAAGCTTTCTTT
CDR3 protein: CASSPGDRVGTEAFF

J gene: TRBJ2-7
V gene: TRBV28
clone size: .
D gene: TRBD1
CDR3 DNA: TGTGCCAGCCTCTCGCCCGGACAGGGCGTTTACGAGCAGTACTTC
CDR3 protein: CASLSPGQGVYEQYF

J gene: TRBJ2-3
V gene: TRBV29-1
clone size: .
D gene: TRBD2
CDR3 DNA: TGCAGCGTCGGGACTAGGGTAACAGATACGCAGTATTTT
CDR3 protein: CSVGTRVTDTQYF

J gene: TRBJ2-2
V gene: TRBV7-2
clone size: .
D gene: .
CDR3 DNA: TGTGCCAGACAACACGCGAACACCGGGGAGCTGTTTTTT
CDR3 protein: CARQHANTGELFF